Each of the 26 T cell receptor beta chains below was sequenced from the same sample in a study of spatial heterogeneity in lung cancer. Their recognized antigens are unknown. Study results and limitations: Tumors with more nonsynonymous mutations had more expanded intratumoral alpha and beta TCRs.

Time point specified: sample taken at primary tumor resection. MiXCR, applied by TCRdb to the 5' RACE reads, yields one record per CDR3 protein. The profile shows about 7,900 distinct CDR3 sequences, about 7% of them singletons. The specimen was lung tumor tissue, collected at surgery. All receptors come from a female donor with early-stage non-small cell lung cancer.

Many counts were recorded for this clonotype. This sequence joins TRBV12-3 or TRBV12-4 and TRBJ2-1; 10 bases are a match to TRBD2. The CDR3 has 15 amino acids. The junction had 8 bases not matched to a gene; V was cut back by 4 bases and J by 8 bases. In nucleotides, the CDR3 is TGTGCCAGCAGTTCCCCGGGACTAGCGCGCGATGAGCAGTTCTTC. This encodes CASSSPGLARDEQFF.

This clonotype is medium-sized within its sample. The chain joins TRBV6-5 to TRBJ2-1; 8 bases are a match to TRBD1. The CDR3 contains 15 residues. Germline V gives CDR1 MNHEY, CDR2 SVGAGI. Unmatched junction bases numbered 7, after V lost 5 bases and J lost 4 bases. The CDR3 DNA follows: TGTGCCAGCAGTCACCGGACAGGGAGTTACAATGAGCAGTTCTTC. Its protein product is CASSHRTGSYNEQFF.

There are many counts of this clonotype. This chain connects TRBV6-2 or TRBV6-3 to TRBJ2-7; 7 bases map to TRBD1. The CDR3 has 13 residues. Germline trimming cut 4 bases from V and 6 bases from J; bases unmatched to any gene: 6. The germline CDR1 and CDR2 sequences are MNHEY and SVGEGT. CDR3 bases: TGTGCCAGCAGTTTTGAGGGGGCGAGCGAGCAGTACTTC. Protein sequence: CASSFEGASEQYF.

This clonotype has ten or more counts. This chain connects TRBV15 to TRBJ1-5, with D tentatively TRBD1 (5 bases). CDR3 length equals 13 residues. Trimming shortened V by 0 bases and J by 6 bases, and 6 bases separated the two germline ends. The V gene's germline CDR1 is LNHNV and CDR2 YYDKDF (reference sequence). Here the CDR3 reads CATSREGGQPQHF. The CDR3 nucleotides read TGTGCCACCAGCAGAGAGGGGGGTCAGCCCCAGCATTTT.

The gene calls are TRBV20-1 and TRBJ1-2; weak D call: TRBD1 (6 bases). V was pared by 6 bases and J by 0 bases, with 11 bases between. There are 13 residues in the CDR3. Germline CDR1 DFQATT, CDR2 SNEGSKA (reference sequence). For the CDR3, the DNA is TGCAGTGCCCCGACAGGCACTAACTATGGCTACACCTTC. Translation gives CSAPTGTNYGYTF.

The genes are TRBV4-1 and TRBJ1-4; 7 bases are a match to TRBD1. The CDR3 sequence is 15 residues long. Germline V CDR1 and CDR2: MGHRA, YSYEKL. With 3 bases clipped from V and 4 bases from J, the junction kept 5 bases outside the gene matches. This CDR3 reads CASSQQGQLNEKLFF. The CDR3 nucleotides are TGCGCCAGCAGCCAGCAGGGACAGCTTAATGAAAAACTGTTTTTT.

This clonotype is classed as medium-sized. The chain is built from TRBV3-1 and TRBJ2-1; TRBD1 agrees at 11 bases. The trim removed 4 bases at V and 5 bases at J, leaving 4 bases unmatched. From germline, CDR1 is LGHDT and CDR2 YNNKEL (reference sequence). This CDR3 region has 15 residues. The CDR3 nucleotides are TGTGCCAGCAGCCTGGACAGGGGGCACCACAATGAGCAGTTCTTC. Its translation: CASSLDRGHHNEQFF.

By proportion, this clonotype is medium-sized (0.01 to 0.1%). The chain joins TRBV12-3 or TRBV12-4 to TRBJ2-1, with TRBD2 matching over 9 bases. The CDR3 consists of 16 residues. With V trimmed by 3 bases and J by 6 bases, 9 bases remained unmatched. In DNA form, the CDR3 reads TGTGCCAGCAGTTTGGGCGGGAGGGCCCTATTCAATGAGCAGTTCTTC. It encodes CASSLGGRALFNEQFF.

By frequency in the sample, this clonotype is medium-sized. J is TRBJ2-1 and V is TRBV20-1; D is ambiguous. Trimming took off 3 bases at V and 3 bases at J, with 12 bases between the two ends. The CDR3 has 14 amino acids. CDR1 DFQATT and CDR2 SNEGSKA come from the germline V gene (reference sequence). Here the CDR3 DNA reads TGCAGTGCTAGGACTCACGAGCTCTACAATGAGCAGTTCTTC. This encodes CSARTHELYNEQFF.

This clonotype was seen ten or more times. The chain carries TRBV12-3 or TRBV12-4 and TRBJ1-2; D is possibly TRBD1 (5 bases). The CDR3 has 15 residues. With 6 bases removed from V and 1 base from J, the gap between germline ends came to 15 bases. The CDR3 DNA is TGTGCCAGCAGCCAAACCCCCGACAGTAACTATGGCTACACCTTC. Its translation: CASSQTPDSNYGYTF.

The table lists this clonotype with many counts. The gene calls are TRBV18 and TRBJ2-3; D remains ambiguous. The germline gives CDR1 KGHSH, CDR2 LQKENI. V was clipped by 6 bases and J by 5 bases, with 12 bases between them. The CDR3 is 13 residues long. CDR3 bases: TGTGCCAGCTCGCTTAGACCGGGAGATACGCAGTATTTT. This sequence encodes CASSLRPGDTQYF.

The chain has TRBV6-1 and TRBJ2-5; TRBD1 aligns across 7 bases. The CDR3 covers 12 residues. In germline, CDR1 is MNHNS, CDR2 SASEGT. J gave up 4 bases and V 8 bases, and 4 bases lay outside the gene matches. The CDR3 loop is CASDRASETQYF. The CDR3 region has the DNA TGTGCCAGCGACAGGGCGTCAGAGACCCAGTACTTC.

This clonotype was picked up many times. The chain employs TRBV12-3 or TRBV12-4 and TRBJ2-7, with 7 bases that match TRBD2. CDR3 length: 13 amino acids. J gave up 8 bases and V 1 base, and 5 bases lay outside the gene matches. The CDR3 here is CASSLGGSAKQYF. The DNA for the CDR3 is TGTGCCAGCAGTTTAGGCGGGAGCGCGAAGCAGTACTTC.

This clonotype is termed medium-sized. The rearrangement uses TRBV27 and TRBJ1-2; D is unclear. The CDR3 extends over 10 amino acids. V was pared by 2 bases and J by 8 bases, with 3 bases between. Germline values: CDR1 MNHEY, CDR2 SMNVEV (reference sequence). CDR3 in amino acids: CASSLVGYTF. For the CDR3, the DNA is TGTGCCAGCAGTTTAGTCGGCTACACCTTC.

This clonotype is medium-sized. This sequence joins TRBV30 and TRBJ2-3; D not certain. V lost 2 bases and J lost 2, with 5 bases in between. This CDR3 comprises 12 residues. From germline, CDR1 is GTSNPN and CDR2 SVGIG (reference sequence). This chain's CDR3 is CAWSPLTDTQYF. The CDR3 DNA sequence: TGTGCCTGGAGTCCTCTCACAGATACGCAGTATTTT. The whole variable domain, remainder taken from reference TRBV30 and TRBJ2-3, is SQTIHQWPATLVQPVGSPLSLECTVEGTSNPNLYWYRQAAGRGLQLLFYSVGIGQISSEVPQNLSASRPQDRQFILSSKKLLLSDSGFYLCAWSPLTDTQYFGPGTRLTVL.

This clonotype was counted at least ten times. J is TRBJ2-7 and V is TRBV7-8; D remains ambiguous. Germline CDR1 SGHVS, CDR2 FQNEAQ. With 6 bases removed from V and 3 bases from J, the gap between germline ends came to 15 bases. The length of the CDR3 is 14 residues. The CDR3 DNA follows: TGTGCCAGCAGTCCCGGTACGCACCGCTACGAGCAGTACTTC. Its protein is CASSPGTHRYEQYF. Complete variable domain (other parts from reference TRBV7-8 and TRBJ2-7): GAGVSQSPRYKVAKRGQDVALRCDPISGHVSLFWYQQALGQGPEFLTYFQNEAQLDKSGLPSDRFFAERPEGSVSTLKIQRTQQEDSAVYLCASSPGTHRYEQYFGPGTRLTVT.

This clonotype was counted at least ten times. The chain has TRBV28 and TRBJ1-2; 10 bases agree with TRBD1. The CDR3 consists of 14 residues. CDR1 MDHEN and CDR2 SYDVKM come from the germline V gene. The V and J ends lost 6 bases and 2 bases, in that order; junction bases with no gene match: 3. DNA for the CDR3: TGTGCCAGCAGGACAGGGGGCAGGAACTATGGCTACACCTTC. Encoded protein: CASRTGGRNYGYTF.

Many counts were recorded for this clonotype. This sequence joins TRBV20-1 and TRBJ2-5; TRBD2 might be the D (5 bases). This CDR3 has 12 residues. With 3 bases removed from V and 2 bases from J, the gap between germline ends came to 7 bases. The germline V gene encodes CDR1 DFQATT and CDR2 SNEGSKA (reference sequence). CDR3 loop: CSARDLQETQYF. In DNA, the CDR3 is TGCAGTGCTAGGGACTTACAAGAGACCCAGTACTTC.

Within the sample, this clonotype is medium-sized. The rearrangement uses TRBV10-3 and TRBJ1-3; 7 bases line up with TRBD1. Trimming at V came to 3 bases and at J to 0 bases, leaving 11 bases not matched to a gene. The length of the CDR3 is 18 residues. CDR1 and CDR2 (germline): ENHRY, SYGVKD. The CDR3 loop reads CAISDGRQGLRSGNTIYF. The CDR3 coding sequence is TGTGCCATCAGTGATGGGAGACAGGGCCTCCGCTCTGGAAACACCATATATTTT.

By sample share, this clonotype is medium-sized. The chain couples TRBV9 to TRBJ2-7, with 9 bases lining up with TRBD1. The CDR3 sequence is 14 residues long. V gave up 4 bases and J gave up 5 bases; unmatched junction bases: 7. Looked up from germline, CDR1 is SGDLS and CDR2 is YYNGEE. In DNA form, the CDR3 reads TGTGCCAGCAGCCCAGGGACAGGGCCGGACGAGCAGTACTTC. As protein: CASSPGTGPDEQYF.

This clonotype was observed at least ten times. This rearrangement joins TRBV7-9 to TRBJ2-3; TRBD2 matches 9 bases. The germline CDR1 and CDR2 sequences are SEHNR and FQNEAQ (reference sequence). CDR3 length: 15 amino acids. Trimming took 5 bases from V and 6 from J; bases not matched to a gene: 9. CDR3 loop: CASSKPGLASDTQYF. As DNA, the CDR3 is TGTGCCAGCAGCAAACCGGGACTAGCATCGGATACGCAGTATTTT.

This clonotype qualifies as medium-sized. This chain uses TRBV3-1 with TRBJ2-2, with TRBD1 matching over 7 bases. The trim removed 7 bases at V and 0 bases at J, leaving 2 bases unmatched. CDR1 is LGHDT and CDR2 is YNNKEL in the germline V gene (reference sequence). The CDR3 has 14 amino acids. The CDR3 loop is CASTGTANTGELFF. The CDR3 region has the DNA TGTGCCAGCACCGGGACAGCGAACACCGGGGAGCTGTTTTTT.

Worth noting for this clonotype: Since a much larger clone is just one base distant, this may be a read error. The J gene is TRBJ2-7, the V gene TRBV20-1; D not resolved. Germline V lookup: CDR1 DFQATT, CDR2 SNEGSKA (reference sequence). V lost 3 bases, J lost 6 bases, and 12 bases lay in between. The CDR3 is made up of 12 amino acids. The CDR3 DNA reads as TGCAGTGCTAGGGGCAACATTGGCGAGCAGTACTTC. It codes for CSARGNIGEQYF.

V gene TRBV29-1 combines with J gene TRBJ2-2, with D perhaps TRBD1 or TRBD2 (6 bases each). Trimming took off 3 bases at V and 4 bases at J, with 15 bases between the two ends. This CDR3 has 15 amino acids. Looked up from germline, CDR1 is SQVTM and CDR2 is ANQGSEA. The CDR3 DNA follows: TGCAGCGTTGAGGAGGGGGGCTCGGGCACCGGGGAGCTGTTTTTT. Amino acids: CSVEEGGSGTGELFF.

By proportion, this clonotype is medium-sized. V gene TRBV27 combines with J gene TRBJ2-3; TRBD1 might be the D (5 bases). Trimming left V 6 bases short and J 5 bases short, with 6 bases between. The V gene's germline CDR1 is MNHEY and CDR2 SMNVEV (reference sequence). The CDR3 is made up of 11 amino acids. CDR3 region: CASRRGDTQYF. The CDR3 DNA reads TGTGCCAGCAGAAGGGGAGATACGCAGTATTTT.

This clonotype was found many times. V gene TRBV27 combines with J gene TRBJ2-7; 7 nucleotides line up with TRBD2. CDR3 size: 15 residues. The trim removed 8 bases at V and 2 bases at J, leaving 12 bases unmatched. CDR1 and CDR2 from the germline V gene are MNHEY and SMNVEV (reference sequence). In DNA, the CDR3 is TGTGCCAGCCGAAGTCAGCCTAGCGGTACCTACGAGCAGTACTTC. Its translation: CASRSQPSGTYEQYF.